Listed below are T cell receptor beta chains from one sample, sequenced in a study of graft-versus-host responses after intestinal transplantation. No antigen is known for these receptors. Here immunoSEQ multiplex PCR was the method, and the copy in TCRdb shows in-frame clones only, minus some. The sample has some 76,000 clones, roughly 87% seen once. The sample in question was unstimulated CD8+ T cells sorted from spleen or lymph node cells, obtained before transplant. The source is a human donor who was the organ donor for an intestinal transplant. Each CDR3 is given with its conserved first and last residue. D genes are given only for firm matches.

TRBJ1-2,-,14,TRBV28,CASSLGSFNYGYTF
TRBJ2-1,TRBD2,15,TRBV6-1,CASSLLAGSYNEQFF
TRBJ2-7,-,12,TRBV5-6,CASRDSSYEQYF
TRBJ2-1,-,17,TRBV7-3,CASSLKVIQGPYNEQFF
TRBJ2-7,-,15,TRBV15,CATSRDGTLGNEQYF
TRBJ2-4,-,16,TRBV6-5,CASSYIGPDLGNIQYF
TRBJ1-1,-,15,TRBV7-9,CASSIAYLTDTEAFF
TRBJ2-7,TRBD2,16,TRBV18,CASSPEMIAGWGEQYF
TRBJ1-1,TRBD1,14,TRBV2,CASSVGTGLLEAFF
TRBJ2-2,-,18,TRBV30,CAWIAPYRQPANTGELFF
TRBJ1-1,TRBD1,15,TRBV5-1,CASSLTGESYTEAFF
TRBJ2-7,-,13,TRBV10-3,CATSGTEPYEQYF
TRBJ2-1,TRBD2,14,TRBV9,CASGAGGLYNEQFF
TRBJ1-2,-,12,TRBV27,CATSGEAYGYTF
TRBJ1-6,-,15,TRBV28,CASSSVSSYNSPLHF
TRBJ2-5,-,15,TRBV7-6,CASSLVGGGVETQYF
TRBJ2-7,-,14,TRBV9,CASSAAGSTYEQYF
TRBJ2-7,-,12,TRBV27,CASSLLGGEQYF
TRBJ2-1,-,13,TRBV27,CASSLAGSNEQFF
TRBJ1-5,-,13,TRBV5-4,CASSLGVDQPQHF
TRBJ1-2,-,18,TRBV7-9,CASSLVVVDIPGAYGYTF